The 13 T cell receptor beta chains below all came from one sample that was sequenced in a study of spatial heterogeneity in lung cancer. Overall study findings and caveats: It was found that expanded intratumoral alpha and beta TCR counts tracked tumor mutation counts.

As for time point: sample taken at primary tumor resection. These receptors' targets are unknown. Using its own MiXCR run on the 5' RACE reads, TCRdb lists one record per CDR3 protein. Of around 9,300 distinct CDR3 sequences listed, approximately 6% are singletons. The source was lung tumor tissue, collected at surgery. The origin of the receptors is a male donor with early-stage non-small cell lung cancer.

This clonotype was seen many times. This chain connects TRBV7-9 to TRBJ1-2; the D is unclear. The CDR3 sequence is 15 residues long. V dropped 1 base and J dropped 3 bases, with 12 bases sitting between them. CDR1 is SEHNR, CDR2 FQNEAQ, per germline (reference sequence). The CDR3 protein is CASSLVMETDYGYTF. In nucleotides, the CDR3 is TGTGCCAGCAGCTTAGTGATGGAAACGGACTATGGCTACACCTTC.

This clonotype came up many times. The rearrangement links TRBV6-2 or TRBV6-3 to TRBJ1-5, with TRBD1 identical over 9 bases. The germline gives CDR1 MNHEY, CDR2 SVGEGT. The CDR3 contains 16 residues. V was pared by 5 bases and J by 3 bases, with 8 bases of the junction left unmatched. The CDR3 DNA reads TGTGCCAGCAGTCCACAGGGGGCACGAAACAATCAGCCCCAGCATTTT. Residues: CASSPQGARNNQPQHF.

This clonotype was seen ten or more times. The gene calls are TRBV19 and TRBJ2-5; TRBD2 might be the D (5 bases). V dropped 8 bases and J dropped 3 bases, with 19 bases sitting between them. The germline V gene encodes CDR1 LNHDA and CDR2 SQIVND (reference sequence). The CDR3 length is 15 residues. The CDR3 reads CASWTPSKRKETQYF. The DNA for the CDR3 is TGTGCCAGTTGGACGCCTAGCAAGAGAAAAGAGACCCAGTACTTC.

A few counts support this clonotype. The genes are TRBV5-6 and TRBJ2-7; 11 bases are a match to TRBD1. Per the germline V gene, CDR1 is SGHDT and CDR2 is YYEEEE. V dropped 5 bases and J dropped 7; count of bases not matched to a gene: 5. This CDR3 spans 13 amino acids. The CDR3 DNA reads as TGTGCCAGCAGACGGACAGGGGGCCAAGAGCAGTACTTC. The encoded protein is CASRRTGGQEQYF. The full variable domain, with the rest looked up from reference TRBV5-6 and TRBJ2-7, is DAGVTQSPTHLIKTRGQQVTLRCSPKSGHDTVSWYQQALGQGPQFIFQYYEEEERQRGNFPDRFSGHQFPNYSSELNVNALLLGDSALYLCASRRTGGQEQYFGPGTRLTVT.

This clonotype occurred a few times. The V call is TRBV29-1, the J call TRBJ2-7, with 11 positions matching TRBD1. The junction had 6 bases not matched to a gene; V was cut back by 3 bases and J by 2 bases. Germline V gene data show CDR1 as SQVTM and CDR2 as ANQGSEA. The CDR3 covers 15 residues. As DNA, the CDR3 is TGCAGCGTTGACCTTGGGACAGGGGGTCCCTACGAGCAGTACTTC. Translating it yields CSVDLGTGGPYEQYF.

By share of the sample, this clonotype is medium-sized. CDR3 sequence: CASSYSAYTRGQGYGYTF. CDR3 DNA sequence: TGTGCCAGCAGTTACTCCGCCTACACGCGGGGACAGGGCTATGGCTACACCTTC. The chain employs TRBV6-6 and TRBJ1-2; 9 bases line up with TRBD1. The CDR3 spans 18 residues. Germline V gene lookup returns CDR1 MNHNY and CDR2 SVGAGI (reference sequence). J gave up 4 bases and V 0 bases, and 12 bases lay outside the gene matches.

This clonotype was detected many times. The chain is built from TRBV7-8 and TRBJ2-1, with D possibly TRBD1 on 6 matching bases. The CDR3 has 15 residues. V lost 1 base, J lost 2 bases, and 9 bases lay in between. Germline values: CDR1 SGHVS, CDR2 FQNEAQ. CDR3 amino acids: CASSLEGVTYNEQFF. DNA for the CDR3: TGTGCCAGCAGCTTAGAGGGGGTCACCTACAATGAGCAGTTCTTC.

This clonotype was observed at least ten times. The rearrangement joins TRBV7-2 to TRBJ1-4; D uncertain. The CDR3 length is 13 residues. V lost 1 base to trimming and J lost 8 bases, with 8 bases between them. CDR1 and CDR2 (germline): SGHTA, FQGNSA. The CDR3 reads CASSLGSTEKLFF. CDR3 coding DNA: TGTGCCAGCAGCTTAGGGTCCACGGAAAAACTGTTTTTT.

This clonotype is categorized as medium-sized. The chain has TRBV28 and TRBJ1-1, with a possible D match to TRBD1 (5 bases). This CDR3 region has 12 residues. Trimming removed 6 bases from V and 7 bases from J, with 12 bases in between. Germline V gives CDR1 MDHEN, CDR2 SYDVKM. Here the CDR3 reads CASRVDSGEAFF. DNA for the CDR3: TGTGCCAGCAGGGTTGACAGTGGTGAAGCTTTCTTT. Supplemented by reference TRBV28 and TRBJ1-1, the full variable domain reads DVKVTQSSRYLVKRTGEKVFLECVQDMDHENMFWYRQDPGLGLRLIYFSYDVKMKEKGDIPEGYSVSREKKERFSLILESASTNQTSMYLCASRVDSGEAFFGQGTRLTVV.

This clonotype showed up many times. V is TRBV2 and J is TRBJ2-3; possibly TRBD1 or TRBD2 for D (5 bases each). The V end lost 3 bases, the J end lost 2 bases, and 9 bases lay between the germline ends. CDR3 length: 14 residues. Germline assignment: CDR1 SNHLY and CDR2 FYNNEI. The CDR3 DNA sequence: TGTGCCAGCAGTGATTTGGGGGACACAGATACGCAGTATTTT. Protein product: CASSDLGDTDTQYF. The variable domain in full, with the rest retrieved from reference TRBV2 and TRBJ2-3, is EPEVTQTPSHQVTQMGQEVILRCVPISNHLYFYWYRQILGQKVEFLVSFYNNEISEKSEIFDDQFSVERPDGSNFTLKIRSTKLEDSAMYFCASSDLGDTDTQYFGPGTRLTVL.

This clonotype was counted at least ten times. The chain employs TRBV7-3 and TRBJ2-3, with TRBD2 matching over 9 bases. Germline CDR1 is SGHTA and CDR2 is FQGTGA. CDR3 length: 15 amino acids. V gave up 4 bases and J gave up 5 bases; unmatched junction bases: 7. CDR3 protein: CASSYGGGAQDTQYF. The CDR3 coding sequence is TGTGCCAGCAGCTACGGCGGGGGGGCCCAAGATACGCAGTATTTT.

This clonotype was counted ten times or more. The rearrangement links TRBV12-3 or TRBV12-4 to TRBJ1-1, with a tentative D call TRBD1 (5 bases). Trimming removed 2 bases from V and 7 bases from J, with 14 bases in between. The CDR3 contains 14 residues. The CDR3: CASSLSDKGVEAFF. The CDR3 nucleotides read TGTGCCAGCAGTTTATCCGACAAAGGGGTTGAAGCTTTCTTT.

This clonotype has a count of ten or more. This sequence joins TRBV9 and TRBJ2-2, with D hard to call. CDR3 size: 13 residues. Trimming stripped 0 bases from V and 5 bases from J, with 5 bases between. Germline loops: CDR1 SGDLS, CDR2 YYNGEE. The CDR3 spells CASSVVETGELFF. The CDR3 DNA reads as TGTGCCAGCAGCGTAGTAGAAACCGGGGAGCTGTTTTTT.